This entry lists 15 T cell receptor beta chains sequenced from one sample in a study of T-cell reconstitution after alpha-beta-depleted transplantation in children. Preparation of the TCRbeta library used unique molecular identifiers. TCRdb ran MiXCR on the PCR reads and lists one entry per CDR3 protein. The repertoire holds about 610,000 distinct CDR3 sequences, with about 10% as singletons. The starting material was PBMCs from the stem cell graft donor, obtained from the stem cell graft. The receptors derive from a human donor who donated a stem cell graft to a child with acute myeloid leukemia.

The chain couples TRBV20-1 to TRBJ2-7; 8 bases fit TRBD2. Germline loops: CDR1 DFQATT, CDR2 SNEGSKA (reference sequence). The V and J ends lost 5 bases and 3 bases, in that order; junction bases with no gene match: 9. The CDR3 consists of 14 residues. The CDR3 loop is CSAGTSGGVYEQYF. In DNA form, the CDR3 reads TGCAGTGCTGGAACTAGCGGAGGGGTCTACGAGCAGTACTTC.

The rearrangement links TRBV7-3 to TRBJ2-3, with 7 bases aligning to TRBD2. The CDR3 sequence is 16 residues long. J lost 2 bases, V lost 5 bases, and 10 bases had no gene match. CDR1 and CDR2 (germline): SGHTA, FQGTGA. CDR3 region: CASSRPLAEDTDTQYF. The CDR3 DNA reads TGTGCCAGCAGCCGACCCCTAGCGGAGGACACAGATACGCAGTATTTT.

Many counts were recorded for this clonotype. This rearrangement joins TRBV29-1 to TRBJ2-4; perhaps TRBD2 as D (5 bases). V was pared by 3 bases and J by 9 bases, with 12 bases between. Germline assignment: CDR1 SQVTM and CDR2 ANQGSEA. The CDR3 has 12 amino acids. The CDR3 protein is CSVESGGSIQYF. In DNA form, the CDR3 reads TGCAGCGTTGAGTCGGGTGGGAGCATTCAGTACTTC.

This clonotype was seen a few times. The V call is TRBV12-3 or TRBV12-4, the J call TRBJ2-7; D is uncertain. The CDR3 covers 14 residues. Trimming removed 5 bases from V and 3 bases from J, with 14 bases in between. The CDR3 spells CASSHGRRNYEQYF. The CDR3 DNA sequence: TGTGCCAGCAGTCACGGGCGGCGGAACTACGAGCAGTACTTC.

This rearrangement joins TRBV20-1 to TRBJ2-2; D is uncertain. Germline CDR1 is DFQATT and CDR2 is SNEGSKA (reference sequence). The length of the CDR3 is 13 residues. Deletions cut 3 bases from V and 6 bases from J, with 11 bases between. Here the CDR3 reads CSARMLVPGELFF. The CDR3 region has the DNA TGCAGTGCTAGGATGCTAGTCCCCGGGGAGCTGTTTTTT.

This clonotype has only a few counts. This sequence joins TRBV25-1 and TRBJ1-4; TRBD1 matches at 9 bases. The CDR3 consists of 15 residues. The V gene's germline CDR1 is MGHDK and CDR2 SYGVNS. V shed 7 bases, J shed 5 bases, and the junction held 8 bases outside the gene matches. Written as DNA, the CDR3 is TGTGCCAGCAAAAGCACCGGGACAGGGAATGAAAAACTGTTTTTT. Protein: CASKSTGTGNEKLFF.

V and J are TRBV12-3 or TRBV12-4 and TRBJ1-5; weak D call: TRBD1 (5 bases). The CDR3 is made up of 14 amino acids. The V end lost 6 bases, the J end lost 3 bases, and 12 bases lay between the germline ends. The CDR3 is CASSLRDFNQPQHF. The CDR3, as DNA: TGTGCCAGCAGCCTGCGGGACTTCAATCAGCCCCAGCATTTT.

The gene calls are TRBV19 and TRBJ2-2, with 10 bases matching TRBD1. The germline gives CDR1 LNHDA, CDR2 SQIVND (reference sequence). The CDR3 spans 16 residues. With 6 bases clipped from V and 4 bases from J, the junction kept 8 bases outside the gene matches. As DNA, the CDR3 is TGTGCCAGTAGCTGGACAGGGGGATCGGTCACCGGGGAGCTGTTTTTT. Encoded protein: CASSWTGGSVTGELFF.

The J gene is TRBJ2-1, the V gene TRBV7-3; 9 bases align to TRBD2. From germline, CDR1 is SGHTA and CDR2 FQGTGA. This CDR3 has 16 residues. Unmatched junction bases numbered 5, after V lost 0 bases and J lost 5 bases. CDR3 amino acids: CASSLTAGGVHNEQFF. For the CDR3, the DNA is TGTGCCAGCAGCTTAACGGCGGGAGGGGTCCACAATGAGCAGTTCTTC.

This clonotype was observed a handful of times. The CDR3 here is CSASREPYNEQFF. For the CDR3, the DNA is TGCAGTGCTAGCCGGGAACCCTACAATGAGCAGTTCTTC. This rearrangement joins TRBV20-1 to TRBJ2-1; TRBD2 is a possible D gene (5 bases). V lost 3 bases and J lost 2, with 8 bases in between. This CDR3 contains 13 residues. CDR1 is DFQATT and CDR2 is SNEGSKA in the germline V gene (reference sequence).

This clonotype was counted only a few times. The rearrangement joins TRBV28 to TRBJ2-4; 8 bases agree with TRBD1. CDR1 and CDR2 (germline): MDHEN, SYDVKM. This CDR3 has 18 residues. Losses at the gene ends were 3 bases for V and 7 bases for J; bases not matched to a gene: 17. CDR3 amino acids: CASSFFRTGLSKRNIQYF. Written as DNA, the CDR3 is TGTGCCAGCAGTTTCTTCCGGACAGGGCTGAGTAAGCGGAACATTCAGTACTTC.

This rearrangement joins TRBV20-1 to TRBJ1-3; no definite D call. Trimming took 3 bases from V and 0 from J, leaving 9 bases between them. Germline lookup yields CDR1 DFQATT and CDR2 SNEGSKA (reference sequence). This CDR3 contains 14 residues. The CDR3 here is CSARFQTSGNTIYF. The DNA of the CDR3 is TGCAGTGCTAGGTTCCAGACCTCTGGAAACACCATATATTTT.

The V gene is TRBV6-5, the J gene TRBJ1-5, with TRBD1 as a possible D gene (5 bases). Deletions cut 6 bases from V and 3 bases from J, with 15 bases between. Germline V gene data show CDR1 as MNHEY and CDR2 as SVGAGI. The CDR3 length is 15 residues. This CDR3 is CASRPSGTSNQPQHF. The CDR3 DNA reads as TGTGCCAGCAGACCTTCCGGGACCTCCAATCAGCCCCAGCATTTT.

This chain joins TRBV29-1 and TRBJ2-1; 8 bases line up with TRBD2. Germline lookup yields CDR1 SQVTM and CDR2 ANQGSEA. Germline trimming cut 4 bases from V and 1 base from J; bases unmatched to any gene: 3. The CDR3 contains 14 residues. CDR3 protein: CSVVTGGSYNEQFF. CDR3 DNA: TGCAGCGTTGTGACGGGAGGGTCCTACAATGAGCAGTTCTTC.

This clonotype was detected ten times or more. This chain uses TRBV7-2 with TRBJ2-4; D unclear. CDR3 length equals 13 residues. Germline CDR1 is SGHTA and CDR2 is FQGNSA. V was cut by 1 base and J by 6 bases, with 7 bases left in between. The CDR3 region has the DNA TGTGCCAGCAGCTTAGGGCCGCCAAACATTCAGTACTTC. Translating it yields CASSLGPPNIQYF.